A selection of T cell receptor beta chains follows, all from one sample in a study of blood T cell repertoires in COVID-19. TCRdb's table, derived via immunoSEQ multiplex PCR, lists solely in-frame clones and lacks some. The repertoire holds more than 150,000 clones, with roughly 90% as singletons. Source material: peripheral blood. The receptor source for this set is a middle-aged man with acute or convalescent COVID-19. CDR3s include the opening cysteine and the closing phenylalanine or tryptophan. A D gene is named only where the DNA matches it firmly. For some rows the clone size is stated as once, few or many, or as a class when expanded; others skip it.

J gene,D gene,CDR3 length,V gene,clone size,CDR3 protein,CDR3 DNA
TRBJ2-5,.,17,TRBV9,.,CASSVASATGGEETQYF,TGTGCCAGCAGCGTAGCTAGCGCAACGGGTGGGGAGGAGACCCAGTACTTC
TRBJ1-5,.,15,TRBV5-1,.,CASSLAPGADQPQHF,TGCGCCAGCAGCTTGGCCCCAGGGGCGGATCAGCCCCAGCATTTT
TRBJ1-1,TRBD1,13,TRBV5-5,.,CASSSQGYTEAFF,TGTGCCAGCAGCTCACAGGGGTACACTGAAGCTTTCTTT
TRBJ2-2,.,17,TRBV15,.,CATRSYWETANTGELFF,TGTGCCACCAGGTCGTATTGGGAGACCGCGAACACCGGGGAGCTGTTTTTT
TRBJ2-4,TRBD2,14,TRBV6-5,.,CASSLAGLKNIQYF,TGTGCCAGCAGCCTAGCGGGACTCAAAAACATTCAGTACTTC
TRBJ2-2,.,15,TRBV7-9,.,CASSSPGGDTGELFF,TGTGCCAGCAGCTCCCCCGGGGGTGACACCGGGGAGCTGTTTTTT
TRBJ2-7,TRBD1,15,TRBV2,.,CASSPRTGVTYEQYF,TGTGCCAGCAGTCCTAGGACAGGGGTGACCTACGAGCAGTACTTC
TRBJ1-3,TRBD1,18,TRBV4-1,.,CASSREGSGQSSGNTIYF,TGCGCCAGCAGTCGAGAGGGATCGGGACAGAGCTCTGGAAACACCATATATTTT
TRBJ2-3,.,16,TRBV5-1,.,CASSLAGSAPTDTQYF,TGCGCCAGCAGCTTGGCCGGGAGTGCACCCACAGATACGCAGTATTTT
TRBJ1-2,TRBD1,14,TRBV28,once,CASSWGQSNYGYTF,TGTGCCAGCAGTTGGGGACAGTCTAACTATGGCTACACCTTC
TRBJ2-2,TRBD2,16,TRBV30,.,CAFLPPGTRNAGELFF,TGTGCCTTCCTACCCCCCGGGACTAGGAACGCCGGGGAGCTGTTTTTT
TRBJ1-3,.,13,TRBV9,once,CASSPQGQNTIYF,TGTGCCAGCAGCCCCCAGGGTCAAAACACCATATATTTT
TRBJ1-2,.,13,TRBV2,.,CASSKAGTGGYTF,TGTGCCTCCTCGAAGGCGGGAACTGGTGGCTACACCTTC
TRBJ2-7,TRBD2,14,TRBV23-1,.,CASTGRDRSYEQYF,TGCGCCAGCACCGGGAGGGACCGATCCTACGAGCAGTACTTC
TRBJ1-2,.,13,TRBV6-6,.,CASSYAPRSGYTF,TGTGCCAGCAGTTACGCCCCGCGGTCAGGCTACACCTTC
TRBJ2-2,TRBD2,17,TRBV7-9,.,CASSLDGLAEVNGELFF,TGTGCCAGCAGCTTAGACGGTCTAGCGGAGGTGAATGGGGAGCTGTTTTTT
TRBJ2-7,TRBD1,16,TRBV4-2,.,CASSRGTQGADYEQYF,TGTGCCAGCAGCCGAGGAACCCAGGGGGCCGACTACGAGCAGTACTTC
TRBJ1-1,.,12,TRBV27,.,CASSFEGSEAFF,TGTGCCAGCAGTTTCGAGGGCTCTGAAGCTTTCTTT
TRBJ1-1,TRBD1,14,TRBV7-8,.,CASSPRQGNTEAFF,TGTGCCAGCAGCCCTCGACAGGGGAACACTGAAGCTTTCTTT
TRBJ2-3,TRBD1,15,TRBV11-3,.,CASSFRDRGSDTQYF,TGTGCCAGCAGCTTCCGGGACAGGGGTTCAGATACGCAGTATTTT
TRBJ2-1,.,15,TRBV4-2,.,CASSQETSSYNEQFF,TGTGCCAGCAGCCAAGAAACGAGCTCCTACAATGAGCAGTTCTTC
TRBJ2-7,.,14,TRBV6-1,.,CASSERGFVYEQYF,TGTGCCAGCAGTGAACGCGGGTTCGTTTACGAGCAGTACTTC
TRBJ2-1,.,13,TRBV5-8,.,CASSFGQANEQFF,TGTGCCAGCAGCTTTGGCCAGGCGAATGAGCAGTTCTTC
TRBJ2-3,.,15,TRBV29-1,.,CSVPSGQLNSDTQYF,TGCAGCGTGCCTTCAGGACAGCTTAACTCAGATACGCAGTATTTT
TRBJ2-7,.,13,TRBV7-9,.,CASSPKGTYEQYF,TGTGCCAGCAGCCCAAAGGGGACCTACGAGCAGTACTTC
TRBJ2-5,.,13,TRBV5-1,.,CASSFGLKETQYF,TGCGCCAGCTCCTTCGGACTTAAAGAGACCCAGTACTTC
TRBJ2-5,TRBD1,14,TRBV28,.,CASRGQGGFETQYF,TGTGCCAGCAGGGGACAGGGGGGTTTTGAGACCCAGTACTTC
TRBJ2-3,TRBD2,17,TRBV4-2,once,CASSQGIKREVTDTQYF,TGTGCCAGCAGCCAAGGCATAAAGCGGGAGGTCACAGATACGCAGTATTTT
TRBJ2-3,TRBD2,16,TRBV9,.,CASSGGASGAGITQYF,TGTGCCAGCAGCGGCGGGGCTAGCGGGGCTGGTATCACGCAGTATTTT
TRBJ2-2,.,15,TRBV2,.,CASTKDRLNTGELFF,TGTGCCAGCACCAAGGACAGACTGAACACCGGGGAGCTGTTTTTT
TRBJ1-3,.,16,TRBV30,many,CARPPQGRGSGNTIYF,TGTGCCCGCCCTCCACAGGGAAGAGGCTCTGGAAACACCATATATTTT
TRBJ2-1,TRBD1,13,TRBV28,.,CASGDRDYNEQFF,TGTGCCAGCGGGGACAGAGACTACAATGAGCAGTTCTTC
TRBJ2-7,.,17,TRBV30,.,CAWSASRVTGFSYEQYF,TGTGCCTGGAGTGCATCGCGAGTGACAGGTTTCTCCTACGAGCAGTACTTC
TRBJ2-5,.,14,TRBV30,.,CAWSPPPVAETQYF,TGTGCCTGGAGCCCACCCCCTGTAGCGGAGACCCAGTACTTC
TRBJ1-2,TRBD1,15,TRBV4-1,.,CASSQEFGQGYGYTF,TGCGCCAGCAGCCAAGAATTTGGACAGGGGTATGGCTACACCTTC
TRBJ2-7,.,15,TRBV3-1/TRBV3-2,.,CASSQEGVAGRKQYF,TGTGCCAGCAGCCAAGAAGGAGTAGCCGGCCGCAAGCAGTACTTC
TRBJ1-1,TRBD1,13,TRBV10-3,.,CAISDRGNTEAFF,TGTGCCATCAGCGACAGGGGGAACACTGAAGCTTTCTTT
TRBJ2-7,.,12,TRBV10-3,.,CAIGGTSDEQYF,TGTGCCATCGGCGGGACTTCCGACGAGCAGTACTTC
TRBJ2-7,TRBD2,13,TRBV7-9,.,CASSLRRGGEQYF,TGTGCCAGCAGCCTGAGGCGGGGAGGGGAGCAGTACTTC
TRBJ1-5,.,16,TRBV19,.,CASSMPGSFGNQPQHF,TGTGCCAGTAGTATGCCAGGGTCATTTGGCAATCAGCCCCAGCATTTT
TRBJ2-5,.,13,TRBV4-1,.,CASSQVTGGTQYF,TGCGCCAGCAGCCAAGTGACAGGTGGGACCCAGTACTTC
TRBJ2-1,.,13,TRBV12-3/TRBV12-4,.,CASSSGGATKEFF,TGTGCCAGCAGTTCTGGGGGGGCCACTAAGGAGTTCTTC
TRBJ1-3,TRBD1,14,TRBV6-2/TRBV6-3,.,CASSRQGVGNTIYF,TGTGCCAGCAGTCGACAGGGCGTTGGAAACACCATATATTTT
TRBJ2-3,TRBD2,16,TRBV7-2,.,CASSLVASGSTDTQYF,TGTGCCAGCAGCTTAGTAGCTAGCGGTAGCACAGATACGCAGTATTTT
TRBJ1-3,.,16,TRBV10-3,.,CAISERGTSAGNTIYF,TGTGCCATCAGTGAAAGAGGGACATCCGCTGGAAACACCATATATTTT
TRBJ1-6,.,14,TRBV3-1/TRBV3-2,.,CASSQTYQDSPLHF,TGTGCCAGCAGCCAAACATATCAGGATTCACCCCTCCACTTT
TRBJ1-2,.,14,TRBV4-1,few,CASSQENSNYGYTF,TGCGCCAGCAGCCAAGAAAATAGCAACTATGGCTACACCTTC
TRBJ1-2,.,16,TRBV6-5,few,CASSSQPGILGFGYTF,TGTGCCAGCAGTTCCCAACCGGGGATTCTAGGGTTTGGCTACACCTTC
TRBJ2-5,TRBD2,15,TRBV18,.,CASSPGASGGETQYF,TGTGCCAGCTCACCGGGGGCTAGCGGGGGAGAGACCCAGTACTTC
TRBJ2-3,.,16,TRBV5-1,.,CASSLATSGGPDTQYF,TGCGCCAGCAGCTTGGCCACAAGCGGAGGCCCAGATACGCAGTATTTT
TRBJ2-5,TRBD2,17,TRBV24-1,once,CATSDWSSGGARETQYF,TGTGCCACCAGTGATTGGAGTAGCGGGGGGGCCCGAGAGACCCAGTACTTC
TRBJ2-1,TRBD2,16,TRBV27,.,CASSSTSVSVYNEQFF,TGTGCCAGCAGTTCAACTAGCGTTTCGGTCTACAATGAGCAGTTCTTC
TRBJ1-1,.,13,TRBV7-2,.,CASSRGQNTEAFF,TGTGCCAGCAGTAGGGGCCAGAACACTGAAGCTTTCTTT
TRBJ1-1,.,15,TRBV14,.,CASSVQVAMNTEAFF,TGTGCCAGCAGCGTTCAGGTGGCCATGAACACTGAAGCTTTCTTT
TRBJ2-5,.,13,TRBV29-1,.,CSVAEDTRGNQYF,TGCAGCGTCGCAGAGGACACCCGGGGGAACCAGTACTTC
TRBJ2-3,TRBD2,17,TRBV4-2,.,CASSQEVAGASTDTQYF,TGTGCCAGCAGCCAAGAGGTGGCGGGAGCTAGCACAGATACGCAGTATTTT
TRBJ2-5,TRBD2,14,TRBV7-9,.,CASSLGLALETQYF,TGTGCCAGCAGCTTAGGACTAGCGTTAGAGACCCAGTACTTC
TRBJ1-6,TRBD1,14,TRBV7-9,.,CASSSGQGYSPLHF,TGTGCCAGCAGCTCGGGACAGGGTTATTCACCCCTCCACTTT
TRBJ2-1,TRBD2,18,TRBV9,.,CASSGELGGTSGYNEQFF,TGTGCCAGCAGCGGTGAATTGGGGGGGACTAGCGGCTACAATGAGCAGTTCTTC